The table lists the clone carrying this T cell receptor beta chain with a few counts. Its antigen is as yet unknown. The data originate from a study of CD8 T cells in ankylosing spondylitis. Study-level points and caveats: Researchers reportedly found disease-linked clones significantly enriched in matched ankylosing spondylitis synovial fluid. About 8 highly homologous variants made up a TCR beta motif, and this motif appeared characteristic of ankylosing spondylitis blood. Disease-linked clones were found to be CD8+ and relatively rare in peripheral blood.

TCRdb analysed the 5' RACE reads with MiXCR anew, one entry per CDR3 protein. The data contain under 850,000 distinct CDR3 sequences, around 19% of them singletons. The receptor was derived from a male donor with ankylosing spondylitis. Sequenced input: blood, either unsorted or a sorted T cell fraction (not recorded which).

CDR3 residues: CATSDAPGDPSGGTDTQYF. Here the CDR3 DNA reads TGTGCCACCAGTGATGCCCCGGGGGACCCTAGCGGGGGAACAGATACGCAGTATTTT. The chain combines TRBV24-1 with TRBJ2-3; TRBD2 matches at 10 bases. This CDR3 is 19 amino acids long. V lost 3 bases and J lost 3; bases outside the gene matches: 14. Germline loops: CDR1 KGHDR, CDR2 SFDVKD.